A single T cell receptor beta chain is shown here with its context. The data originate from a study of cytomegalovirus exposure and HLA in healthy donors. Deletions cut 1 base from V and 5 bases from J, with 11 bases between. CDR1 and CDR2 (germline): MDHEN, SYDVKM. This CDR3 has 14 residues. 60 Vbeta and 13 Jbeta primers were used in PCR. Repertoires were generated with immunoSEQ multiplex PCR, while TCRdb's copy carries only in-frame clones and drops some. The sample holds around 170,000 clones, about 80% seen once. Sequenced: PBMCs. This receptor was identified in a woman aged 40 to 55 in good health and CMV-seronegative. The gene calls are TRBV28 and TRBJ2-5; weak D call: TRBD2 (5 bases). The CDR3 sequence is CASSLFSQRETQYF. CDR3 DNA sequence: TGTGCCAGCAGTTTATTTAGTCAGCGGGAGACCCAGTACTTC. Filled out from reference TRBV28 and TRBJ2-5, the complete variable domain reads DVKVTQSSRYLVKRTGEKVFLECVQDMDHENMFWYRQDPGLGLRLIYFSYDVKMKEKGDIPEGYSVSREKKERFSLILESASTNQTSMYLCASSLFSQRETQYFGPGTRLLVL.